This T cell receptor (beta chain) was identified during a study of a mutant IDH1 vaccine in newly diagnosed glioma. Study-wide context: Treated patients showed a male proportion of approximately 62%, a female proportion of about 40%, and a mean age of about 44 years. Earlier treatment was radiotherapy, temozolomide, or both, with most getting both.

TCRdb's table, derived via immunoSEQ multiplex PCR, lists solely in-frame clones and lacks some. The table shows 110,000 or so clones, with 85% to 90% occurring only once. About this clone: What it binds is unknown.

Germline CDR1 is MNHEY and CDR2 is SVGAGI. This CDR3 region has 15 residues. The V gene end was trimmed by 6 bases and the J gene end by 4 bases; junction bases not matched to a gene: 7. Notes on the study in general: It was approximately 92% of patients that developed vaccine-induced immune responses. Pseudoprogression appeared unlinked to shifts in leading peripheral T cell clonotypes.

Time point defined: week 11, during vaccination. Topical imiquimod accompanied each vaccine dose, which consisted of 300 ug of mutant IDH1 20-mer peptide. The source material was PBMCs, sampled from a glioma patient whose treatment included an IDH1 peptide vaccine. The V call is TRBV6-5, the J call TRBJ1-5; 9 nucleotides align to TRBD1. The origin of this receptor is a woman between 50 and 59 years old with glioma. The CDR3 spells CASRRDRESNQPQHF. DNA for the CDR3: TGTGCCAGCAGACGGGACAGGGAGTCAAATCAGCCCCAGCATTTT.